This T cell receptor beta chain stems from a study of cytomegalovirus exposure and HLA in healthy donors (dated by TCRdb to about 2017). Regarding the complete study: In an earlier analysis of 587 of the donors, approximately 260 Gb of sequence data and 100 million or so unique TCR beta sequences from 150 million to 200 million T cells were reported. A separate validation cohort of more than 100 different subjects was used in addition to the roughly 670-subject first cohort. In a later analysis, previously published TCR beta repertoires from 550 to 750 donors were re-analyzed and high-resolution HLA genotyping was added so that TCR occurrence patterns could be studied. Roughly 300 gigabases of sequencing data and approximately 85 million unique TCR sequences were included in an early release covering several hundred HLA-typed donors. A handful of DR-DQ haplotypes were handled as single units for association and clustering because linkage in the cohort was strong. To decide whether each TCR beta V gene segment behaved as functional or pseudogenic, an earlier analysis of some 600 of the donors relied on high-throughput TCR beta sequencing. The study used immunosequencing to profile the T cell repertoires of more than 650 subjects and linked those repertoires to cytomegalovirus serostatus. Every repertoire in the discovery cohort had been generated on one and the same sequencing platform. The study aimed to test whether cataloging public T cell receptors could reveal signatures of past pathogen exposure. Typing coverage varied by locus: roughly 629-640 donors for A, B, C, DRB1 and DQB1; approximately 560 for DQA1; 600 to 610 for DPA1; roughly 470 for DPB1. Among almost 400 genotyped donors of the cohort, an average of around 240,000 unique TCR beta nucleotide sequences were sequenced per donor, roughly 20% of them non-productive. Rather than using new phenotypic data, the later analysis identified candidate immune exposures from TCR beta sequences and from how often those sequences occurred across donors. Among the roughly 390 genotyped donors, approximately 82% belonged to the genetic ancestry cluster associated with self-reported Caucasian donors. Class I and class II HLA loci were covered by the typing at four-digit resolution. The study combined high-throughput TCR immunosequencing, statistical association of individual TCRs with disease status, and machine learning to predict cytomegalovirus infection status. Donor age, sex, ethnicity and CMV serostatus were collected together with the repertoire data. Genome-wide SNP genotypes for about 55% of the roughly 670 donors were used in a later genetic analysis, which treated that subset as a discovery cohort. The research as a whole found: When HLA alleles, especially DR and DQ, strongly co-occurred, attributing TCR associations to individual alleles was difficult. A group of highly shared sequence variants was considered likely to be a technical artifact of the sequencing pipeline. Linkage disequilibrium might explain the correlated functional status among segregating V segments, but an unknown experimental factor could not be excluded. The presence/absence analyses assumed that sequencing depth was roughly uniform across donors, and that assumption may not be true. In a later genetic analysis, a missense DCLRE1C variant was associated with V-gene and J-gene trimming of TCR beta chains, and the association was replicated in an independent cohort. In an earlier analysis of 450 to 750 of the donors, most TCR beta V segments appeared in productive rearrangements about 87% or about 30% of the time, broadly matching IMGT annotations. In a later analysis, 15,000 to 20,000 TCR beta sequences were associated with specific HLA alleles at a false discovery rate of 0.05. A further reported finding was that TCR beta sequences accurately predicted the HLA-A and HLA-B alleles for most subjects in the first cohort. The cohort was sequenced for TCR beta chains only, and without alpha or paired-chain data the features that could be detected were limited. Because HLA typing was missing for some donors at each locus, association tests included only the typed subset. The classifier was reported to diagnose cytomegalovirus status with high specificity and sensitivity in both the original cohort and the validation cohort. According to a later analysis, parvovirus B19, influenza, CMV and Epstein-Barr virus appeared linked to several top co-occurrence clusters. Because counts were too low, roughly 16 rarely observed V segments, including chromosome 9 orphons, were left out of the earlier analysis of 587 of the donors. According to a later genetic analysis, donors in an Asian-associated ancestry cluster had fewer N-insertions in productive TCRs than the roughly 670-donor mean. Most CMV-associated TCR beta chains appeared to be HLA-restricted in a later analysis, and the HLA associations seemed to be driven largely by CMV exposure. Most TCR sequences were seen in very few donors, while some public TCRs were found in many individuals. For the cohort, immune exposure information was limited to CMV serostatus. In the study, around 160 TCR beta chains were listed as associated with cytomegalovirus. The 87-base-pair reads could not distinguish some IMGT-functional V segments, including TRBV6-2 and TRBV6-3, so those segments were excluded. In a later analysis, HLA-associated TCR beta chains showed more clonal expansion and lower generation probabilities than non-associated chains that were equally common. The authors suggested that the approach could potentially be extended to other disease states and immunological phenotypes. A few of the identified cytomegalovirus-associated TCR beta chains were confirmed in vitro to be specific for cytomegalovirus antigens. According to a later analysis, TCR association rates differed among HLA loci, with DRB1 alleles showing the most associated TCRs and HLA-C alleles showing the fewest.

The cohort consisted of hundreds of healthy bone marrow donors. At the time of sampling, all cohort members were nominally healthy, though unrecorded immune exposures were likely present. The donor was CMV seropositive and belonged to the group of over 250 seropositive cohort members. Every donor gave a peripheral blood sample, and the peripheral blood mononuclear cells from that sample were used for TCR beta sequencing. The Qiagen DNeasy Blood Extraction Kit was used to extract genomic DNA from the blood cell samples. Receptor libraries were prepared by the immunoSEQ multiplex PCR assay. For the multiplex PCR, a mixture combining 60 forward primers for TCR Vbeta segments and 13 reverse primers for TCR Jbeta segments was used. Amplification of the CDR3 region of rearranged TCR beta genes was performed with a multiplex PCR assay on genomic DNA. The Illumina HiSeq System was used to sequence the amplified TCR beta libraries as 87-base-pair reads. In the authors' own workflow: A later analysis counted about 82 million unique TCR beta chains across the 550 to 800 repertoires, and around 9.9 million of these chains were shared by at least two donors. Raw reads were error-corrected and collapsed into unique sequences by a nearest-neighbor algorithm in which closely related sequences were merged to remove PCR and sequencing errors. To assign V, D and J gene segments, CDR3 sequences were aligned to IMGT reference sequences. For a sequence to be retained, at least a six-nucleotide match to both a V gene segment and a J gene segment was required. A rearrangement was called productive if the CDR3 had no stop codons and remained in frame with V and J, and every other rearrangement was called non-productive. CDR3 was defined by IMGT convention, running from the second conserved V-encoded cysteine to the conserved J-encoded phenylalanine. The earlier analysis of roughly 590 of the donors excluded any sequence lacking an unambiguous match to a single V gene segment. In an earlier analysis of 500 to 750 of the donors, V segments were called functional above 56.7% productive rearrangements and were called segregating when the between-donor standard deviation exceeded 5%. A statistical classification framework was built to diagnose cytomegalovirus status from the catalog of TCR beta chain sequences. V and J gene assignment, in a later analysis, came from comparing TCR nucleotide sequences with IMGT/GENE-DB human TR gene sequences. The TCRdist pipeline was used in a later analysis to assign CDR3 sequences and most-parsimonious VDJ recombination scenarios. A later analysis defined each TCR beta chain by its CDR3 amino acid sequence plus V-gene family, and excluded reads lacking a unique V-gene family. As a way to deal with suspected cross-contamination and a sequencing artifact, a later analysis dropped 592 nucleotide sequences that were highly shared and had low generation probability. In a later analysis, a clonal expansion index was calculated for each public chain from normalized within-repertoire ranks of inferred template counts. A later analysis computed generation probabilities with a VDJ recombination model fitted to out-of-frame rearrangements, and checked the results against IGoR. In a later analysis, TCR-TCR, TCR-HLA and TCR-CMV co-occurrence was scored with hypergeometric tests, and a repertoire-size bias correction was applied to TCR pairs. A later analysis estimated false discovery rates by permuting HLA or CMV assignments 20 times. In a later analysis, co-occurring TCRs were grouped with DBSCAN, and TCRdist sequence similarity was added when clustering was performed within HLA-allele-positive subsets. Repertoires with fewer than 30,000 or more than 120,000 public chains, plus five repertoires with anomalous nucleotide sharing, were excluded from co-occurrence clustering. In TCRdb, the immuneACCESS table is reduced to in-frame sequences with V and J assigned. These tables do not hold every clone; where another copy was compared, an unresolved V gene accounts for under half, and the others remain unexplained. The DNA gave D and trimming, while V, J and clone size come from that table. The sample data list approximately 170,000 clones, and around 80% of these were observed just once. Together, the top ten hold about 1.9% of the sample.

The cysteine opens and the phenylalanine closes a CDR3 of 15 amino acids. Only the CDR3 DNA is retained, 45 bases long and in frame from the first base. The junction carries 15 bases between V and J, which are trimmed by 1 base and 6 bases respectively. From a lookup of the germline V gene, CDR1 and CDR2 are LGHNA and YSLEER. A word on this clone: The specificity of this receptor is unknown. There are no base qualities to consult, and no much larger clone falls within one base.

Sequenced sample: PBMCs. The TCR was taken from a woman aged 25 to 39 in good health and CMV-seropositive. Recombination connected TRBV4-3 to TRBJ1-2; no confident D gene assignment can be made. At the DNA level, the sequence is TGCGCCAGCAGCCAAGCCTTGGGCCGCGGGGATGGCTACACCTTC. It is translated as CASSQALGRGDGYTF.